This entry lists 13 T cell receptor beta chains sequenced from one sample in a study of cytomegalovirus exposure and HLA in healthy donors. Both 60 Vbeta primers and 13 Jbeta primers went into the PCR. Profiling relied on immunoSEQ multiplex PCR, and the TCRdb table lists in-frame clones only, not all of them. Among tens of thousands of clones listed, 78% were seen once. Sequencing used PBMCs. These receptor sequences come from a woman aged 40 to 55 in good health and CMV-seropositive.

The chain couples TRBV11-3 to TRBJ2-6, with D possibly TRBD2 on 6 matching bases. From germline, CDR1 is SGHNT and CDR2 YENEEA. The V end was cut by 5 bases, the J end by 4 bases, with 12 bases between. The CDR3 consists of 15 residues. The CDR3 reads CASSLGGWGANVLTF. The CDR3 bases are TGTGCCAGCAGCCTCGGGGGTTGGGGGGCCAACGTCCTGACTTTC.

This clone has a single count. The V call is TRBV11-2, the J call TRBJ2-1; D might be TRBD2 (6 bases). The CDR3 is made up of 17 amino acids. The germline gives CDR1 SGHAT, CDR2 FQNNGV. V lost 4 bases and J 6 bases, leaving 22 bases between the germline ends. The CDR3 reads CASSSYAGTPRGNEQFF. In DNA form, the CDR3 reads TGTGCCAGCAGCTCCTACGCCGGGACTCCTAGGGGCAATGAGCAGTTCTTC. Filled out from reference TRBV11-2 and TRBJ2-1, the complete variable domain reads EAGVAQSPRYKIIEKRQSVAFWCNPISGHATLYWYQQILGQGPKLLIQFQNNGVVDDSQLPKDRFSAERLKGVDSTLKIQPAKLEDSAVYLCASSSYAGTPRGNEQFFGPGTRLTVL.

V usage is TRBV19 and J usage is TRBJ1-1; D remains unclear. The germline CDR1 and CDR2 sequences are LNHDA and SQIVND (reference sequence). The CDR3 spans 13 residues. Trimming shortened V by 3 bases and J by 7 bases, and 12 bases separated the two germline ends. The CDR3 loop reads CASSIRGNDEAFF. The CDR3 DNA follows: TGTGCCAGTAGTATCCGAGGCAACGATGAAGCTTTCTTT. The variable domain in full, completed from reference TRBV19 and TRBJ1-1, reads DGGITQSPKYLFRKEGQNVTLSCEQNLNHDAMYWYRQDPGQGLRLIYYSQIVNDFQKGDIAEGYSVSREKKESFPLTVTSAQKNPTAFYLCASSIRGNDEAFFGQGTRLTVV.

The chain combines TRBV4-2 with TRBJ2-1, with TRBD2 matching over 11 bases. From germline, CDR1 is LGHNA and CDR2 YNFKEQ. V dropped 0 bases and J dropped 8; count of bases not matched to a gene: 12. This CDR3 spans 18 amino acids. The CDR3 sequence is CASSQDLSGGALIYEQFF. CDR3 in DNA: TGTGCCAGCAGCCAAGATCTTAGCGGGGGGGCTTTAATTTATGAGCAGTTCTTC.

J is TRBJ2-2 and V is TRBV7-9; the D gene is possibly TRBD1 (6 bases). The germline CDR1 and CDR2 sequences are SEHNR and FQNEAQ (reference sequence). This CDR3 is 14 amino acids long. V was shortened by 1 base and J by 4 bases, with 7 bases between the two germline ends. CDR3 residues: CASSLVQGTGELFF. The CDR3 nucleotides read TGTGCCAGCAGCTTAGTACAGGGCACCGGGGAGCTGTTTTTT.

J is TRBJ2-7 and V is TRBV5-6, with a tentative D call TRBD1 (6 bases). The CDR3 loop spans 18 amino acids. Trimming pared 4 bases from V and 3 bases from J, leaving 26 bases between. The V gene's germline CDR1 is SGHDT and CDR2 YYEEEE. CDR3 sequence: CASSTLGQIGLSGYEQYF. DNA of the CDR3: TGTGCCAGCAGCACCCTGGGACAAATTGGGTTAAGTGGCTACGAGCAGTACTTC. The whole variable domain, remainder taken from reference TRBV5-6 and TRBJ2-7, is DAGVTQSPTHLIKTRGQQVTLRCSPKSGHDTVSWYQQALGQGPQFIFQYYEEEERQRGNFPDRFSGHQFPNYSSELNVNALLLGDSALYLCASSTLGQIGLSGYEQYFGPGTRLTVT.

This clone was seen a few times. This sequence joins TRBV7-7 and TRBJ2-5, with 11 bases lining up with TRBD1. CDR3 length: 16 residues. Germline V gene data show CDR1 as SSHAT and CDR2 as FNYEAQ (reference sequence). The V and J ends lost 0 bases and 5 bases, in that order; junction bases with no gene match: 5. The CDR3, as DNA: TGTGCCAGCAGCTTAGCGTGGACAGGGGGCAGCGAGACCCAGTACTTC. This encodes CASSLAWTGGSETQYF.

This chain joins TRBV4-2 and TRBJ1-4; TRBD1 aligns across 7 bases. This CDR3 is built from 15 residues. Unmatched junction bases numbered 2, after V lost 4 bases and J lost 0 bases. Germline CDR1 and CDR2: LGHNA and YNFKEQ. Written as DNA, the CDR3 is TGTGCCAGCAGCCCCGGGACAGCAACTAATGAAAAACTGTTTTTT. It translates to CASSPGTATNEKLFF.

This clone has just a few counts. The V and J genes are TRBV20-1 and TRBJ1-2, with D perhaps TRBD1 (5 bases). Per germline, CDR1 DFQATT and CDR2 SNEGSKA (reference sequence). V dropped 4 bases and J dropped 3 bases, with 6 bases sitting between them. The CDR3 consists of 11 residues. Here the CDR3 DNA reads TGCAGTGCTACACAGGACTATGGCTACACCTTC. Amino acids: CSATQDYGYTF.

This rearrangement joins TRBV7-6 to TRBJ2-7; 11 positions match TRBD2. The CDR3 consists of 14 residues. The germline gives CDR1 SGHVS, CDR2 FNYEAQ. V gave up 6 bases and J gave up 3 bases; unmatched junction bases: 4. CDR3: CASRRLAGYYEQYF. In nucleotides, the CDR3 is TGTGCCAGCAGGCGACTAGCGGGGTACTACGAGCAGTACTTC.

The chain recombines TRBV6-5 with TRBJ2-7; 11 positions match TRBD2. Germline values: CDR1 MNHEY, CDR2 SVGAGI. The CDR3 runs to 14 residues. Germline trimming cut 3 bases from V and 5 bases from J; bases unmatched to any gene: 3. This CDR3 reads CASSYLAGGNEQYF. For the CDR3, the DNA is TGTGCCAGCAGTTATCTAGCGGGGGGAAACGAGCAGTACTTC.

CDR3 nucleotides: TGTGCCAGCAGCCCAGCCCTTTGGACAGGGAAGAACGAGCAGTACTTC. Translating gives CASSPALWTGKNEQYF. The chain carries TRBV5-6 and TRBJ2-7; 8 bases are a match to TRBD1. The CDR3 sequence is 16 residues long. The J segment lost 5 bases and the V segment lost 4 bases, leaving 14 bases of the junction unmatched. Germline CDR1 is SGHDT and CDR2 is YYEEEE.

The genes are TRBV6-6 and TRBJ1-3, with D perhaps TRBD1 (6 bases). Trimming shortened V by 5 bases and J by 4 bases, and 15 bases separated the two germline ends. Per the germline V gene, CDR1 is MNHNY and CDR2 is SVGAGI (reference sequence). The CDR3 contains 15 residues. This chain's CDR3 is CASSQGGHLGNTIYF. In nucleotides, the CDR3 is TGTGCCAGCAGTCAAGGGGGACATCTAGGAAACACCATATATTTT.